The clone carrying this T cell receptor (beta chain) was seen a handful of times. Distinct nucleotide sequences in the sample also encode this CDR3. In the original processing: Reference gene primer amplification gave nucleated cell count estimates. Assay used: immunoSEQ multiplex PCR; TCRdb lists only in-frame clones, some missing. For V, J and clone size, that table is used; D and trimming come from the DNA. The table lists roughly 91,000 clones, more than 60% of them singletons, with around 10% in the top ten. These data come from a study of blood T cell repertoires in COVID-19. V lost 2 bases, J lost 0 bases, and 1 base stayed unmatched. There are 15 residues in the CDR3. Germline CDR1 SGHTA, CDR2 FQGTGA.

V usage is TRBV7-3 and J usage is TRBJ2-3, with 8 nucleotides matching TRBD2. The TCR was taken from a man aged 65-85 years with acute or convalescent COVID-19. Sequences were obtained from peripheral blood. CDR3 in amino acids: CASSLAGGSTDTQYF. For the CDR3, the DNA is TGTGCCAGCAGCTTAGCGGGGGGCAGCACAGATACGCAGTATTTT.